This is a list of T cell receptor beta chains from one sample in a study of blood T cell repertoires in COVID-19. Produced via immunoSEQ multiplex PCR; TCRdb's table is partial and in-frame only. The table includes over 150,000 clones, around 90% detected once. Material for sequencing was PBMCs or T cells enriched from blood (not recorded which). Source of these receptors: a woman aged 25 to 39 who had recovered from COVID-19. The CDR3 runs from the conserved cysteine through the conserved F or W. The order of the fields is J gene, clone size, D gene, V gene, CDR3 DNA, CDR3 protein. A D gene is named only where the DNA matches it firmly. Clone size appears in some rows only: once, few, many, or a class for an expanded clone.

>TRBJ1-2|NA|NA|TRBV19
TGTGCCAGTAGTACGCAGGCTGGCTACACCTTC
CASSTQAGYTF
>TRBJ1-5|NA|TRBD1|TRBV19
TGTGCCACCCAGGGGGCGCTGGGTCAGCCCCAGCATTTT
CATQGALGQPQHF
>TRBJ1-6|NA|NA|TRBV9
TGTGCCAGCAGCCTCTCGGTTGGGGAGGGGAATTCACCCCTCCACTTT
CASSLSVGEGNSPLHF
>TRBJ1-5|NA|NA|TRBV12-5
TGTGCTAGTGCTAAAATTCGGATAGGGGTCAGCAATCAGCCCCAGCATTTT
CASAKIRIGVSNQPQHF
>TRBJ1-1|NA|NA|TRBV30
TGTGCCTGGAGCGACTCGTACTTTAGCTTTGAAGCTTTCTTT
CAWSDSYFSFEAFF
>TRBJ2-7|NA|TRBD1|TRBV2
TGTGCCAGCAATTCCGGGACAGGGGGCTACGAGCAGTACTTC
CASNSGTGGYEQYF
>TRBJ2-3|few|NA|TRBV10-3
TGTGCCATCAGTGAATCTCAGGAGGTTAGCACAGATACGCAGTATTTT
CAISESQEVSTDTQYF
>TRBJ1-2|few|NA|TRBV29-1
TGCAGCGTTTCGGGGGGACTAGACGGCTATGGCTACACCTTC
CSVSGGLDGYGYTF
>TRBJ1-1|NA|NA|TRBV5-4
TGTGCCAGCAGCCCGAGGTTTTGGGACACTGAAGCTTTCTTT
CASSPRFWDTEAFF
>TRBJ1-5|NA|NA|TRBV12-3/TRBV12-4
TGTGCCAGCAGTCAGACACCCCATCAGCCCCAGCATTTT
CASSQTPHQPQHF
>TRBJ2-2|NA|TRBD2|TRBV7-3
TGTGCCAGCAGTTTAACCCGACTAGCGGGAAACACCGGGGAGCTGTTTTTT
CASSLTRLAGNTGELFF
>TRBJ2-7|NA|TRBD1|TRBV7-2
TGTGCCAGCAGCTACACCGGGACAGGTCTCCTCGAGCAGTACTTC
CASSYTGTGLLEQYF
>TRBJ2-5|NA|TRBD2|TRBV7-9
TGTGCCAGCAGCCCGGGGGGGGCCCAAGAGACCCAGTACTTC
CASSPGGAQETQYF
>TRBJ2-3|few|NA|TRBV29-1
TGCAGCGTTGGACGGGAACAGATCGATACGCAGTATTTT
CSVGREQIDTQYF
>TRBJ1-2|once|TRBD1|TRBV2
TGTGCCAGCAGTCTGGACAGGGATAACTATGGCTACACCTTC
CASSLDRDNYGYTF
>TRBJ1-5|NA|NA|TRBV7-2
TGTGCCAGCAGCTCCCCGAATCAGCCCCAGCATTTT
CASSSPNQPQHF
>TRBJ2-1|NA|TRBD2|TRBV4-2
TGTGCCAGCAGCCCACGCCTAGCGGGGAATGAGCAGTTCTTC
CASSPRLAGNEQFF
>TRBJ2-3|NA|NA|TRBV6-5
TGTGCCAGCAGTTACGCTGGGGTAGCGAGCACAGATACGCAGTATTTT
CASSYAGVASTDTQYF
>TRBJ1-1|NA|NA|TRBV18
TGTGCCAGCTCACCGGAGAAGAACACTGAAGCTTTCTTT
CASSPEKNTEAFF
>TRBJ1-1|once|NA|TRBV10-3
TGTGCCATCAGCCAACAAAAACGGGACACTGAAGCTTTCTTT
CAISQQKRDTEAFF
>TRBJ1-1|NA|NA|TRBV7-3
TGTGCCAGCAGCACGATCGGGGAGGGCACTGAAGCTTTCTTT
CASSTIGEGTEAFF
>TRBJ1-4|NA|NA|TRBV7-2
TGTGCCAGCAGCTTAGGAGACAGAGGAAGCGAAAAACTGTTTTTT
CASSLGDRGSEKLFF